A selection of T cell receptor beta chains follows, all from one sample in a study of OX40 agonist ivuxolimab in advanced cancers. Profiling relied on immunoSEQ multiplex PCR, and the TCRdb table lists in-frame clones only, not all of them. The profile shows tens of thousands of clones, around 88% of them singletons. This sample comprised CD4+ or CD8+ T cells sorted from blood, obtained in a trial of the OX40 agonist ivuxolimab. The receptors originated from an adult with an advanced solid tumor such as melanoma, head and neck, liver or kidney cancer. Each CDR3 is given with its conserved first and last residue. The D gene is left open where the match is weak. The listing skips clone size in some rows; elsewhere it reads once, few, many or a size class.

v_gene: TRBV2; abundance: NA; j_gene: TRBJ1-5; d_gene: NA; CDR3nt: TGTGCCAGCAGGGCCGAGAAGAACTCCAATCAGCCCCAGCATTTT; CDR3aa: CASRAEKNSNQPQHF
v_gene: TRBV27; abundance: few; j_gene: TRBJ2-5; d_gene: NA; CDR3nt: TGTGCCAGCAGTATAAACCCGACAGGACTCCAAGAGACCCAGTACTTC; CDR3aa: CASSINPTGLQETQYF
v_gene: TRBV7-9; abundance: NA; j_gene: TRBJ2-1; d_gene: TRBD2; CDR3nt: TGTGCCAGCAGCTCCCTGGGACTAGCGAGTAAACCTAATGAGCAGTTCTTC; CDR3aa: CASSSLGLASKPNEQFF
v_gene: TRBV28; abundance: large; j_gene: TRBJ2-7; d_gene: TRBD1; CDR3nt: TGTGCCAGCAGTTGGGACAGGGGGTTGAGCTCCTACGAGCAGTACTTC; CDR3aa: CASSWDRGLSSYEQYF
v_gene: TRBV25-1; abundance: NA; j_gene: TRBJ1-2; d_gene: NA; CDR3nt: TGTGCCAGCAGCACAGGTGGGGGACATAGATCTAACTATGGCTACACCTTC; CDR3aa: CASSTGGGHRSNYGYTF
v_gene: TRBV11-2; abundance: once; j_gene: TRBJ2-7; d_gene: NA; CDR3nt: TGTGCCAGCAGCTTAGCGGCAGGGACCTACGAGCAGTACTTC; CDR3aa: CASSLAAGTYEQYF
v_gene: TRBV28; abundance: NA; j_gene: TRBJ2-7; d_gene: NA; CDR3nt: TGTGCCAGCAGTCCCCCGGTAGTCTCATGGGACACCTACGAGCAGTACTTC; CDR3aa: CASSPPVVSWDTYEQYF
v_gene: TRBV6-1; abundance: NA; j_gene: TRBJ2-3; d_gene: TRBD2; CDR3nt: TGTGCCAGCAGTGAGGGTGGGAGGGCCATCACAGATACGCAGTATTTT; CDR3aa: CASSEGGRAITDTQYF
v_gene: TRBV2; abundance: NA; j_gene: TRBJ1-2; d_gene: NA; CDR3nt: TGTGCCAGCAGTTCAAATTACAGGGTTAACTATGGCTACACCTTC; CDR3aa: CASSSNYRVNYGYTF
v_gene: TRBV10-3; abundance: NA; j_gene: TRBJ2-3; d_gene: NA; CDR3nt: TGTGCCATCAGTGCCGCCACGGGTCCCCAGGATGATACGCAGTATTTT; CDR3aa: CAISAATGPQDDTQYF
v_gene: TRBV28; abundance: NA; j_gene: TRBJ2-3; d_gene: TRBD2; CDR3nt: TGTGCCAGCAGTTTATCGGGACTAGGAGGCACAGATACGCAGTATTTT; CDR3aa: CASSLSGLGGTDTQYF
v_gene: TRBV15; abundance: NA; j_gene: TRBJ2-1; d_gene: TRBD2; CDR3nt: TGTGCCACCAGCATCACTAGCGGGAGGAACAATGAGCAGTTCTTC; CDR3aa: CATSITSGRNNEQFF
v_gene: TRBV7-8; abundance: NA; j_gene: TRBJ2-4; d_gene: TRBD1; CDR3nt: TGTGCCAGCAGCAGGACAGGGGGTGAAAACATTCAGTACTTC; CDR3aa: CASSRTGGENIQYF
v_gene: TRBV13; abundance: once; j_gene: TRBJ2-7; d_gene: TRBD1; CDR3nt: TGTGCCAGCAGCGCCGGGACAGGGTACGAGCAGTACTTC; CDR3aa: CASSAGTGYEQYF
v_gene: TRBV7-8; abundance: NA; j_gene: TRBJ2-7; d_gene: NA; CDR3nt: TGTGCCAGCAGCTTAGGTACAGGCTACGAGCAGTACTTC; CDR3aa: CASSLGTGYEQYF
v_gene: TRBV9; abundance: NA; j_gene: TRBJ1-5; d_gene: NA; CDR3nt: TGTGCCAGCAGCGCCCGAGGAGGAGACAATCAGCCCCAGCATTTT; CDR3aa: CASSARGGDNQPQHF
v_gene: TRBV29-1; abundance: few; j_gene: TRBJ2-1; d_gene: NA; CDR3nt: TGCAGCGTTTCCAGGGTCCCCTCTAACAATGAGCAGTTCTTC; CDR3aa: CSVSRVPSNNEQFF
v_gene: TRBV11-2; abundance: NA; j_gene: TRBJ2-1; d_gene: TRBD2; CDR3nt: TGTGCCAGCAGCTTAGTCGGTAGCGGGAGTAATTATGAGCAGTTCTTC; CDR3aa: CASSLVGSGSNYEQFF
v_gene: TRBV7-9; abundance: NA; j_gene: TRBJ1-5; d_gene: TRBD1; CDR3nt: TGTGCCAGCAGCTTGGGACAGGGTGCTCAGCCCCAGCATTTT; CDR3aa: CASSLGQGAQPQHF
v_gene: TRBV4-1; abundance: NA; j_gene: TRBJ2-7; d_gene: TRBD1; CDR3nt: TGCGCCAGCAGCCAGGGACAGGGACACGAGCAGTACTTC; CDR3aa: CASSQGQGHEQYF
v_gene: TRBV9; abundance: NA; j_gene: TRBJ2-1; d_gene: NA; CDR3nt: TGTGCCAGCAGCCCGCCTAGCCACTCAGACTACAATGAGCAGTTCTTC; CDR3aa: CASSPPSHSDYNEQFF
v_gene: TRBV27; abundance: NA; j_gene: TRBJ2-2; d_gene: NA; CDR3nt: TGTGCCAGCACTTTTAGAGTCCAGGGGCGGTCCACCGGGGAGCTGTTTTTT; CDR3aa: CASTFRVQGRSTGELFF
v_gene: TRBV4-1; abundance: NA; j_gene: TRBJ2-1; d_gene: NA; CDR3nt: TGCGCCAGCAGCCAAGCAACTAGTCCCCAGTTCTTC; CDR3aa: CASSQATSPQFF
v_gene: TRBV14; abundance: NA; j_gene: TRBJ1-1; d_gene: TRBD1; CDR3nt: TGTGCCAGCAGCCAAGGATCCGGGACAGGGGGCCTAGCTTTCTTT; CDR3aa: CASSQGSGTGGLAFF
v_gene: TRBV28; abundance: NA; j_gene: TRBJ2-1; d_gene: NA; CDR3nt: TGTGCCAGCAGTCGGATGGACTACCTAAACAATGAGCAGTTCTTC; CDR3aa: CASSRMDYLNNEQFF
v_gene: TRBV5-4; abundance: NA; j_gene: TRBJ2-2; d_gene: NA; CDR3nt: TGTGCCAGCAGCCTGGAGCCCTCGGAATTAAGGGAGCTGTTTTTT; CDR3aa: CASSLEPSELRELFF
v_gene: TRBV30; abundance: NA; j_gene: TRBJ2-7; d_gene: TRBD1; CDR3nt: TGTGCCTCGGACAGGGACTCCTACGAGCAGTACTTC; CDR3aa: CASDRDSYEQYF
v_gene: TRBV19; abundance: NA; j_gene: TRBJ1-1; d_gene: NA; CDR3nt: TGTGCCAGTAGTGCACAGGCGCATACTGAAGCTTTCTTT; CDR3aa: CASSAQAHTEAFF
v_gene: TRBV30; abundance: NA; j_gene: TRBJ1-2; d_gene: NA; CDR3nt: TGTGCCTGGAGTACCGGGGGGCGACCCTACACCTTC; CDR3aa: CAWSTGGRPYTF
v_gene: TRBV6-5; abundance: medium-sized; j_gene: TRBJ1-2; d_gene: NA; CDR3nt: TGTGCCATCCGGAGCTCCGGGCACTATGGCTACACCTTC; CDR3aa: CAIRSSGHYGYTF
v_gene: TRBV7-9; abundance: NA; j_gene: TRBJ2-7; d_gene: TRBD1; CDR3nt: TGTGCCAGCAGCCAAACCGCCGGGACAGGGAATCCCTACGAGCAGTACTTC; CDR3aa: CASSQTAGTGNPYEQYF
v_gene: TRBV7-3; abundance: NA; j_gene: TRBJ2-2; d_gene: TRBD2; CDR3nt: TGTGCCAGCAGCTCCTCGACTAGCGGATTTAACACCGGGGAGCTGTTTTTT; CDR3aa: CASSSSTSGFNTGELFF
v_gene: TRBV19; abundance: NA; j_gene: TRBJ2-3; d_gene: NA; CDR3nt: TGTGCCAGTAGTATCTCCGGGACCCACGGGGATACGCAGTATTTT; CDR3aa: CASSISGTHGDTQYF
v_gene: TRBV6-1; abundance: NA; j_gene: TRBJ2-2; d_gene: NA; CDR3nt: TGTGCCAGCAGTAGACAGGTCGGACCCACCGGGGAGCTGTTTTTT; CDR3aa: CASSRQVGPTGELFF
v_gene: TRBV19; abundance: once; j_gene: TRBJ2-7; d_gene: NA; CDR3nt: TGTGCCAGTTCGACGGGCACCTACGAGCAGTACTTC; CDR3aa: CASSTGTYEQYF
v_gene: TRBV5-6; abundance: NA; j_gene: TRBJ1-1; d_gene: NA; CDR3nt: TGTGCCAGCAGCTTGGCCTCGGGGGGCACTGAAGCTTTCTTT; CDR3aa: CASSLASGGTEAFF
v_gene: TRBV9; abundance: NA; j_gene: TRBJ1-1; d_gene: NA; CDR3nt: TGTGCCAGCAGCTTACGGAGCACAGGATGGGTCGGAACTGAAGCTTTCTTT; CDR3aa: CASSLRSTGWVGTEAFF
v_gene: TRBV28; abundance: few; j_gene: TRBJ2-7; d_gene: NA; CDR3nt: TGTGCCAGCAGCCCTCTCGACCGGGAATCCTACGAGCAGTACTTC; CDR3aa: CASSPLDRESYEQYF
v_gene: TRBV27; abundance: NA; j_gene: TRBJ2-1; d_gene: NA; CDR3nt: TGTGCCAGCGCTAAGCGCGACAATGAGCAGTTCTTC; CDR3aa: CASAKRDNEQFF
v_gene: TRBV14; abundance: NA; j_gene: TRBJ2-7; d_gene: TRBD2; CDR3nt: TGTGCCAGCAGCCGGGGGGGAGACGAGCAGTACTTC; CDR3aa: CASSRGGDEQYF
v_gene: TRBV18; abundance: NA; j_gene: TRBJ2-1; d_gene: TRBD1; CDR3nt: TGTGCCAGCTCACGTTCCGGGACAGGGGTAAATGAGCAGTTCTTC; CDR3aa: CASSRSGTGVNEQFF
v_gene: TRBV9; abundance: NA; j_gene: TRBJ2-1; d_gene: TRBD2; CDR3nt: TGTGCCAGCAGCCTAGCGGGACTAGCGGGAGGCTCCTACAATGAGCAGTTCTTC; CDR3aa: CASSLAGLAGGSYNEQFF
v_gene: TRBV19; abundance: once; j_gene: TRBJ2-3; d_gene: TRBD1; CDR3nt: TGTGCCAGTAGCCCGACAGGGGGAGGTCATGATACGCAGTATTTT; CDR3aa: CASSPTGGGHDTQYF
v_gene: TRBV7-2; abundance: NA; j_gene: TRBJ1-1; d_gene: NA; CDR3nt: TGTGCCAGCAGCTTAGCATACGGCACTGAAGCTTTCTTT; CDR3aa: CASSLAYGTEAFF